Reported below is one T cell receptor (beta chain). Trimming removed 4 bases from V and 7 bases from J; junction bases left unmatched: 5. The CDR3 extends over 13 amino acids. Germline V CDR1 and CDR2: MNHEY, SVGAGI. These data are taken from a study of blood T cell repertoires in COVID-19. Measured with immunoSEQ multiplex PCR; TCRdb has only the in-frame clones, and not every one. The profile covers approximately 390,000 clones, with 80% to 90% appearing a single time and approximately 9.3% taken by the ten largest. Sequenced material: PBMCs or T cells enriched from blood (not recorded which). This receptor was identified in a woman aged 45-59 years who had recovered from COVID-19. The chain is built from TRBV6-5 and TRBJ1-2; 8 bases agree with TRBD1. CDR3 region: CASSLVDRAGYTF. The CDR3 DNA is TGTGCCAGCAGTTTGGTGGACAGGGCTGGCTACACCTTC.